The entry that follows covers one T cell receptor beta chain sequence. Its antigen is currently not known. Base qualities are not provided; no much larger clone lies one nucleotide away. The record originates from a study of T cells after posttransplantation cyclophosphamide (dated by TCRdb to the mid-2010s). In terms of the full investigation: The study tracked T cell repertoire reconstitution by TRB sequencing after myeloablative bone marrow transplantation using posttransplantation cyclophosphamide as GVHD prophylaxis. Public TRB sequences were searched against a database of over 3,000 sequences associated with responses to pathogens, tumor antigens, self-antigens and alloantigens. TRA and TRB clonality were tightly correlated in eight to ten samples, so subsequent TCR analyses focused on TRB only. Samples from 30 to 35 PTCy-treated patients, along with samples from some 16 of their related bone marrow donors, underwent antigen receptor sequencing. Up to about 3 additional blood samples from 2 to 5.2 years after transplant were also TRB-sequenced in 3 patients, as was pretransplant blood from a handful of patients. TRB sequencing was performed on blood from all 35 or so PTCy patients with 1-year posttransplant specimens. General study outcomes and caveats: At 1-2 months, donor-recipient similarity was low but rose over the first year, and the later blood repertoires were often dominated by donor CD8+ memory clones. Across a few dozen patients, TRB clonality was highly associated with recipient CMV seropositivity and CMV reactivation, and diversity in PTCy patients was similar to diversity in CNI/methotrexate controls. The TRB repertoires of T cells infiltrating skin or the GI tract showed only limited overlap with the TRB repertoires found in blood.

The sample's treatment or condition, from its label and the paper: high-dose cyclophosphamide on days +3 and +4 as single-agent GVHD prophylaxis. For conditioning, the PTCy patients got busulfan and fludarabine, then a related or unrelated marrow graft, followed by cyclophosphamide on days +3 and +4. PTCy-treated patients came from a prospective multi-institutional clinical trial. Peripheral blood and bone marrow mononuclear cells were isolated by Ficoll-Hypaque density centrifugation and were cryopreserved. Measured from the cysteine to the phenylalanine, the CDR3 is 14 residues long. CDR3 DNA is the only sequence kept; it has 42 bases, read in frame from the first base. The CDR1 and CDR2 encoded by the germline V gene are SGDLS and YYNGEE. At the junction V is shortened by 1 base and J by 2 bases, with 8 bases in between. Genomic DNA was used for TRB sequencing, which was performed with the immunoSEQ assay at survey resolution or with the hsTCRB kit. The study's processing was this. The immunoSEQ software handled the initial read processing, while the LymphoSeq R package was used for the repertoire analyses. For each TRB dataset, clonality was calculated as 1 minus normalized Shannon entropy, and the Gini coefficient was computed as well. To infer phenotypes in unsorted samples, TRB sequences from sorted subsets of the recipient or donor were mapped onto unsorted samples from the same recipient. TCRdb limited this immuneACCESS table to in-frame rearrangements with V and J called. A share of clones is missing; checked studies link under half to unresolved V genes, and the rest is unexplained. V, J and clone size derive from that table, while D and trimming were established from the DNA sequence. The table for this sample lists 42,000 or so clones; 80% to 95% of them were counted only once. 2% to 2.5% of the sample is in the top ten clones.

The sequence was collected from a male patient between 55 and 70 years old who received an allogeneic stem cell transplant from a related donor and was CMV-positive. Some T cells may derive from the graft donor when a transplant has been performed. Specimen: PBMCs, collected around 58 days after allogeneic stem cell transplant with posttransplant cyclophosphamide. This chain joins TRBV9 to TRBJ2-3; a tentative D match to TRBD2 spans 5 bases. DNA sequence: TGTGCCAGCAGCGTACGGGATTACACAGATACGCAGTATTTT. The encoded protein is CASSVRDYTDTQYF.